These 28 T cell receptor beta chains were all obtained from the same sample, sequenced in a study of T cell changes during pregnancy in multiple sclerosis. Libraries were prepared by immunoSEQ multiplex PCR; TCRdb keeps only in-frame clonotypes and omits some of them. The sample holds approximately 63,000 clones; around 94% are singletons and the top ten take 2%. The specimen comprised peripheral blood, sampled in the third trimester of pregnancy. Receptor source: a female donor in good health, enrolled as a control in a pregnancy study.

The chain carries TRBV5-4 and TRBJ2-3, with 11 bases matching TRBD2. V shed 4 bases and J 4 bases; nucleotides not matched to a gene: 8. This CDR3 has 16 residues. From germline, CDR1 is SGHNT and CDR2 YYREEE (reference sequence). CDR3 sequence (DNA): TGTGCCAGCAGCCCTATAGCGGGGGGGCCTGCAGATACGCAGTATTTT. Its translation is CASSPIAGGPADTQYF.

This chain links TRBV10-1 with TRBJ2-3, with 9 bases aligning to TRBD1. This CDR3 is 14 amino acids long. V trimming: 2 bases; J trimming: 3 bases; junction bases outside the gene matches: 0. Per germline, CDR1 WNHNN and CDR2 SYGVQD (reference sequence). Written as DNA, the CDR3 is TGCGCCAGCAGTGAGGGGACAGGGACAGATACGCAGTATTTT. It is translated as CASSEGTGTDTQYF.

The chain carries TRBV28 and TRBJ2-3; D not certain. CDR1 MDHEN and CDR2 SYDVKM come from the germline V gene. V was pared by 5 bases and J by 12 bases, with 12 bases between. This CDR3 is 11 amino acids long. The chain's CDR3 is CASSTTRGQYF. The DNA for the CDR3 is TGTGCCAGCAGTACTACGCGAGGACAGTATTTT.

V is TRBV7-2 and J is TRBJ2-5; a weak D match, TRBD2 (6 bases). V was pared by 1 base and J by 6 bases, with 12 bases between. This CDR3 has 14 amino acids. Germline CDR1 and CDR2: SGHTA and FQGNSA. CDR3 protein: CASSLGGDAKTQYF. The CDR3 coding sequence is TGTGCCAGCAGCTTAGGGGGGGACGCCAAGACCCAGTACTTC. Variable domain in full (rest from reference TRBV7-2 and TRBJ2-5): GAGVSQSPSNKVTEKGKDVELRCDPISGHTALYWYRQSLGQGLEFLIYFQGNSAPDKSGLPSDRFSAERTGGSVSTLTIQRTQQEDSAVYLCASSLGGDAKTQYFGPGTRLLVL.

The rearrangement uses TRBV7-9 and TRBJ2-3; D perhaps matches TRBD2 (6 bases). Trimming stripped 5 bases from V and 8 bases from J, with 17 bases between. CDR1 and CDR2 from the germline V gene are SEHNR and FQNEAQ (reference sequence). The CDR3 loop spans 14 amino acids. The CDR3 DNA reads TGTGCCAGCAGCCCCGCGCCGGGGCGGGGTACGCAGTATTTT. This gives the protein CASSPAPGRGTQYF.

The V call is TRBV4-2, the J call TRBJ2-1; D possibly corresponds to TRBD2 (6 bases). Per germline, CDR1 LGHNA and CDR2 YNFKEQ. Trimming stripped 0 bases from V and 15 bases from J, with 15 bases between. The CDR3 is 13 residues long. Here the CDR3 reads CASSQDVEGQVFF. CDR3 in DNA: TGTGCCAGCAGCCAAGATGTGGAGGGTCAGGTGTTCTTC.

CDR3 sequence reads: CAITKGRDSSEQYF. The CDR3 region has the DNA TGTGCCATCACCAAGGGGAGGGATTCGTCCGAGCAGTACTTC. The rearrangement joins TRBV10-3 to TRBJ2-7, with 7 bases aligning to TRBD2. The germline V gene has CDR1 ENHRY and CDR2 SYGVKD. The CDR3 runs to 14 residues. The trim removed 7 bases at V and 6 bases at J, leaving 12 bases unmatched.

J is TRBJ2-1 and V is TRBV7-2, with D possibly matching TRBD1 (6 bases). The CDR3 length is 15 residues. Trimming removed 1 base at V and 9 bases at J, with 16 bases between. The germline V gene has CDR1 SGHTA and CDR2 FQGNSA. CDR3 loop: CASSLGYRVYSEQFF. In nucleotides, the CDR3 is TGTGCCAGCAGCTTAGGCTACAGGGTATATAGTGAGCAGTTCTTC.

The genes are TRBV19 and TRBJ1-1, with 7 bases aligning to TRBD1. The CDR3 contains 13 residues. V trimming: 3 bases; J trimming: 4 bases; junction bases outside the gene matches: 2. Per the germline V gene, CDR1 is LNHDA and CDR2 is SQIVND (reference sequence). The CDR3 sequence: CASSIRGITEAFF. The CDR3 nucleotides read TGTGCCAGTAGTATCAGGGGGATCACTGAAGCTTTCTTT.

The V and J genes are TRBV15 and TRBJ1-2; D not resolved. The CDR3 has 16 residues. Trimming shortened V by 1 base and J by 4 bases, and 16 bases separated the two germline ends. From germline, CDR1 is LNHNV and CDR2 YYDKDF (reference sequence). CDR3 bases: TGTGCCACCAGCAGAGGACACTTCGCCGCAGCCTATGGCTACACCTTC. The encoded protein is CATSRGHFAAAYGYTF.

CDR3 residues: CASSLDQGYGYTF. The CDR3 bases are TGTGCCAGCAGTTTAGACCAGGGCTATGGCTACACCTTC. The chain recombines TRBV28 with TRBJ1-2, with D possibly being TRBD1 (5 bases). The CDR3 is 13 residues long. Germline CDR1 reads MDHEN; CDR2 reads SYDVKM. Between the trimmed V and J ends, which lost 2 bases and 4 bases, there was a span of 8 bases.

The genes are TRBV14 and TRBJ2-3; perhaps TRBD2 as D (5 bases). Per the germline V gene, CDR1 is SGHDN and CDR2 is FVKESK. CDR3 length: 13 residues. Trimming shortened V by 2 bases and J by 5 bases, and 8 bases separated the two germline ends. CDR3 region: CASSQSGGDTQYF. In DNA form, the CDR3 reads TGTGCCAGCAGCCAAAGCGGTGGAGATACGCAGTATTTT.

The gene calls are TRBV12-5 and TRBJ2-2; 7 bases map to TRBD1. Looked up from germline, CDR1 is LGHNT and CDR2 is FRNRAP. Losses at the gene ends were 1 base for V and 3 bases for J; bases not matched to a gene: 2. The CDR3 spans 15 residues. The CDR3 protein is CASGLGQGHTGELFF. The CDR3 nucleotides read TGTGCTAGTGGTTTGGGACAGGGTCACACCGGGGAGCTGTTTTTT.

Regarding this clone: At one end, the junction sequence differs from germline, possibly due to a read error. The chain carries TRBV4-3 and TRBJ2-7, with D uncertain. CDR3 length: 13 amino acids. In germline, CDR1 is LGHNA, CDR2 YSLEER. The CDR3 here is CASSPTVDKTLDF. The CDR3 nucleotides are TGCGCCAGCAGCCCCACCGTAGACAAGACCCTTGACTTC.

In its sample, this clone was seen once. CDR3 nucleotides: TGTGCCAGCAGCCAAGCCCAGAACACTGAAGCTTTCTTT. Its translation: CASSQAQNTEAFF. This rearrangement joins TRBV14 to TRBJ1-1; D uncertain. The CDR3 extends over 13 amino acids. Per germline, CDR1 SGHDN and CDR2 FVKESK. V lost 1 base, J lost 1 base, and 4 bases lay in between.

The chain uses TRBV23-1 and TRBJ1-3, with D perhaps TRBD1 (5 bases). TRBV23-1 has ORF status, its function being uncertain. CDR3 size: 14 residues. The ends were cut back, 5 bases at V and 2 bases at J, with 10 bases in the middle. In DNA form, the CDR3 reads TGCGCCAGCAGTGGACACGCGACTGGAAACACCATATATTTT. Residues: CASSGHATGNTIYF.

The rearrangement joins TRBV7-8 to TRBJ1-1, with a possible D match to TRBD1 (6 bases). The CDR3 is 13 residues long. The V gene lost 4 bases and the J gene lost 8 bases, with 14 bases spanning the gap. Germline assignment: CDR1 SGHVS and CDR2 FQNEAQ. The CDR3 DNA sequence: TGTGCCAGCAGCTCACAGACCACAGGGGAAGCTTTCTTT. Amino acid sequence: CASSSQTTGEAFF. The entire variable domain, with the rest obtained from reference TRBV7-8 and TRBJ1-1, is as follows: GAGVSQSPRYKVAKRGQDVALRCDPISGHVSLFWYQQALGQGPEFLTYFQNEAQLDKSGLPSDRFFAERPEGSVSTLKIQRTQQEDSAVYLCASSSQTTGEAFFGQGTRLTVV.

The chain joins TRBV25-1 to TRBJ2-1, with D unresolved. The CDR3 is 12 amino acids. V was clipped by 3 bases and J by 3 bases, with 3 bases between them. Germline assignment: CDR1 MGHDK and CDR2 SYGVNS. CDR3 region: CASSDYYNEQFF. Here the CDR3 DNA reads TGTGCCAGCAGTGACTACTACAATGAGCAGTTCTTC.

The chain carries TRBV14 and TRBJ2-1; no firm D call. The V end was cut by 0 bases, the J end by 8 bases, with 17 bases between. The CDR3 has 16 residues. Germline values: CDR1 SGHDN, CDR2 FVKESK. Here the CDR3 DNA reads TGTGCCAGCAGCCAAGATGTGGGCCTATCGGCCGATGAGCAGTTCTTC. Its protein is CASSQDVGLSADEQFF.

For the CDR3, the DNA is TGTGCTAGTGGTTTGCAGACTGCCAGGGGGTTTCCTGGAAACACCATATATTTT. As protein: CASGLQTARGFPGNTIYF. The chain joins TRBV12-5 to TRBJ1-3; 7 nucleotides align to TRBD1. In germline, CDR1 is LGHNT, CDR2 FRNRAP. The CDR3 is 18 amino acids. V lost 2 bases and J lost 2; bases outside the gene matches: 12.

This clone was found a few times. The V gene is TRBV7-8, the J gene TRBJ2-7; TRBD2 matches 7 bases. Germline V gives CDR1 SGHVS, CDR2 FQNEAQ. V shed 4 bases, J shed 5 bases, and the junction held 2 bases outside the gene matches. CDR3 length: 12 residues. Written as DNA, the CDR3 is TGTGCCAGCAGCTCCACTAGCGACGAGCAGTACTTC. Protein product: CASSSTSDEQYF.

The V gene is TRBV30, the J gene TRBJ1-5; D is perhaps TRBD1 (6 bases). Germline V CDR1 and CDR2: GTSNPN, SVGIG (reference sequence). The CDR3 extends over 13 amino acids. The V gene lost 3 bases and the J gene lost 4 bases, with 10 bases spanning the gap. CDR3: CAWSEDRNQPQHF. The CDR3 nucleotides read TGTGCCTGGAGCGAGGACAGAAATCAGCCCCAGCATTTT.

The rearrangement uses TRBV25-1 and TRBJ2-7; TRBD1 agrees at 9 bases. The CDR3 totals 14 residues. Germline CDR1 reads MGHDK; CDR2 reads SYGVNS. After removal of 6 bases from V and 3 bases from J, the junction contained 6 bases not matched to a gene. CDR3 bases: TGTGCCAGCAGAACGACAGGGGGAAACTACGAGCAGTACTTC. This sequence encodes CASRTTGGNYEQYF.

The rearrangement uses TRBV27 and TRBJ2-5; D not resolved. The length of the CDR3 is 14 residues. With 0 bases removed from V and 4 bases from J, the gap between germline ends came to 9 bases. CDR1 is MNHEY and CDR2 is SMNVEV in the germline V gene (reference sequence). The CDR3, as DNA: TGTGCCAGCAGTTTATCGTTTGCGGTAGAGACCCAGTACTTC. Protein: CASSLSFAVETQYF.

CDR3 protein: CASSLKGQGSGELFF. Here the CDR3 DNA reads TGTGCCAGCAGCCTCAAGGGACAGGGGAGCGGGGAGCTGTTTTTT. The V call is TRBV7-2, the J call TRBJ2-2, with 10 bases lining up with TRBD1. The ends lost 5 bases at V and 7 bases at J; junction bases unmatched: 7. This CDR3 has 15 amino acids. Looked up from germline, CDR1 is SGHTA and CDR2 is FQGNSA.

This rearrangement joins TRBV27 to TRBJ1-1; D gene ambiguous. The germline V gene encodes CDR1 MNHEY and CDR2 SMNVEV (reference sequence). V gave up 6 bases and J gave up 0 bases, with 8 bases separating them. The CDR3 contains 13 residues. The CDR3 DNA reads TGTGCCAGCAGCTCTAGCTTGAACACTGAAGCTTTCTTT. Protein product: CASSSSLNTEAFF.

The chain uses TRBV19 and TRBJ1-1; TRBD1 is a possible D gene (6 bases). This CDR3 contains 15 residues. CDR1 is LNHDA, CDR2 SQIVND, per germline (reference sequence). Trimming took 6 bases from V and 5 from J, leaving 19 bases between them. DNA of the CDR3: TGTGCCAGTAGCAAACGATCCCAGGGGCGAACTGAAGCTTTCTTT. This encodes CASSKRSQGRTEAFF.

The J gene is TRBJ2-2, the V gene TRBV27, with 9 bases fitting TRBD1. V was clipped by 4 bases and J by 2 bases; unmatched bases: 5. This CDR3 comprises 16 residues. Germline-derived CDR1 and CDR2 are MNHEY and SMNVEV (reference sequence). This chain's CDR3 is CASSSRTGDNTGELFF. The CDR3 bases are TGTGCCAGCAGTTCGAGGACAGGGGATAACACCGGGGAGCTGTTTTTT.